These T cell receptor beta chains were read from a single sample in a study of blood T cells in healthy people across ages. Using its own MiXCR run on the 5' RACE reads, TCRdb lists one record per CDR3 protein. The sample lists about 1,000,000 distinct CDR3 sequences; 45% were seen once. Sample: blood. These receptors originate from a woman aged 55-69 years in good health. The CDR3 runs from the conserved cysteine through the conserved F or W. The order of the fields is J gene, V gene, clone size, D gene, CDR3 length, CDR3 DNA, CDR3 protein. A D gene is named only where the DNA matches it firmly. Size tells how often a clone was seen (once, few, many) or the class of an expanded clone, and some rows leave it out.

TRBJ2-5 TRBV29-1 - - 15 TGCAGCGTTGTGGGGGGGGGGCTACCCAAAGAGACCCAGTACTTC CSVVGGGLPKETQYF
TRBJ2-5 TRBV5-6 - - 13 TGTGCCAGCAGTTGGACTGTCCAAGAGACCCAGTACTTC CASSWTVQETQYF
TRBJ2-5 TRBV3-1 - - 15 TGTGCCAGCAGCCAAGACCCCGGGGCCATGAGGGAGCAGTACTTC CASSQDPGAMREQYF
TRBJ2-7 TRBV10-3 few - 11 TGTGCCACTTCAGAGGCCTACGAGCAGTACTTC CATSEAYEQYF
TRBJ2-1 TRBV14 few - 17 TGTGCCAGCAGCCTAAAAGACCCTGGGGGCTCCTACAATGAGCAGTTCTTC CASSLKDPGGSYNEQFF
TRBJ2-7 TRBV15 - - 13 TGTGCCACCGCCCCTGGGCTGACCTACGAGCAGTACTTC CATAPGLTYEQYF
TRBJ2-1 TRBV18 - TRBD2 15 TGTGCCAGCTCACCAGGGACTAGCGTCTTCGATGAGCAGTTCTTC CASSPGTSVFDEQFF
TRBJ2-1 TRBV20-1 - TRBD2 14 TGCAGTGCCCCGACTAGCGGGAGGGCCGATGAGCAGTTCTTC CSAPTSGRADEQFF
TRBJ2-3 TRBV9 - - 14 TGTGCCAGCAGCGAGGAGGGGACCACCGATACGCAGTATTTT CASSEEGTTDTQYF
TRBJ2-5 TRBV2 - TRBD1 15 TGTGCCAGCAGTGAGGAGACAGGGGGCTGGGAGACCCAGTACTTC CASSEETGGWETQYF
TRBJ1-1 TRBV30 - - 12 TGTGCCTGGACAACAGGGAGCACTGAAGCTTTCTTT CAWTTGSTEAFF
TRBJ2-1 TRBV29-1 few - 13 TGCAGCGTTGGACGAGGGTCGGCAAGTGAGCAGTTCTTC CSVGRGSASEQFF
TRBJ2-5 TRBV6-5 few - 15 TGTGCCAGCAGTTACGGCGGGATAGTCCAAGAGACCCAGTACTTC CASSYGGIVQETQYF
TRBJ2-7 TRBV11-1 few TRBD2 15 TGTGCCAGCAGCCCGTTTAGCGGGAGAACCTACGAGCAGTACTTC CASSPFSGRTYEQYF
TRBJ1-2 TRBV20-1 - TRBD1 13 TGCAGCTACCGGACAGGGGGGAACTATGGCTACACCTTC CSYRTGGNYGYTF
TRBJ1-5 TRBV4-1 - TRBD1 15 TGCGCCAGCAGCCTAGATAGACAGGGGCTTTGGCCCCAGCATTTT CASSLDRQGLWPQHF
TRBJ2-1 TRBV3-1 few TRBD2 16 TGTGCCAGCAGCCAAGAGGGGACTAGAGATGGGGATGAGCAGTTCTTC CASSQEGTRDGDEQFF
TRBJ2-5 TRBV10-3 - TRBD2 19 TGTGCCATCAGTGAGTCGACGTCTAGCGGGAGTAGGTTGGAAGAGACCCAGTACTTC CAISESTSSGSRLEETQYF
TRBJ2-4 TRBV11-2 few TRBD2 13 TGTGCCAGCGGCCCTAGCGGGCCAAACATTCAGTACTTC CASGPSGPNIQYF
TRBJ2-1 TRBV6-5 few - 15 TGTGCCAGCAGTTACAGGACTCCTACCTACAATGAGCAGTTCTTC CASSYRTPTYNEQFF
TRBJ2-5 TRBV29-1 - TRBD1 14 TGCAGCGTTGGGACAGGGGCAGGCCAAGAGGCCCAGTACTTC CSVGTGAGQEAQYF
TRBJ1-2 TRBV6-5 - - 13 TGTGCCAGCAGTACCGGACAGAGAGGCGGCTACACCTTC CASSTGQRGGYTF
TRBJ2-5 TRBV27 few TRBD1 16 TGTGCCAGCAAGACCTCGGGACAGGAGGTCGGAGAGACCCAGTACTTC CASKTSGQEVGETQYF
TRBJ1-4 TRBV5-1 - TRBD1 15 TGCGCCAGCAGCTTGGAAGGGGGCGTTAATGAAAAACTGTTTTTT CASSLEGGVNEKLFF
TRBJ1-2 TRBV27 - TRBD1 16 TGTGCCAGCAGTTCGTTTGGGCAGGGGGCTGGATATGGCTACACCTTC CASSSFGQGAGYGYTF
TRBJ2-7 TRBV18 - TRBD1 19 TGTGCCAGCTCGTACAGACAGGGGGCCGCGGGAGGTACATCCTACGAGCAGTACTTC CASSYRQGAAGGTSYEQYF
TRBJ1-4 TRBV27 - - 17 TGTGCCAGCAGTTTAAGAGCCCCGGGCGCCCGTAATGAAAAACCGTTTTTT CASSLRAPGARNEKPFF
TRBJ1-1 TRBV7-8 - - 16 TGTGCCAGCAGCCCCACGGTGTGGGCTCTGAACACTGAAGCTTTCTTT CASSPTVWALNTEAFF
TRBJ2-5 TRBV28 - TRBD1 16 TGTGCCAGCAGTCAACCGGGACAGGGAGTTCAAGAGACCCAGTACTTC CASSQPGQGVQETQYF
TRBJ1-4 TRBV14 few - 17 TGTGCCAGCAGCCAAGATATCCTAGGAAGGGGAAATGAAAAACTGTTTTTT CASSQDILGRGNEKLFF
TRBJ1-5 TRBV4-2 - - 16 TGTGCCAGCAGCCAGGTCCCTGGGCGTGAGAATCAGCCCCAGCATTTT CASSQVPGRENQPQHF
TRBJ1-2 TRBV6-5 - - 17 TGTGCCAGCAGTTACTCCCGGGGTTGGGCGCAGGACTATGGCTACACCTTC CASSYSRGWAQDYGYTF
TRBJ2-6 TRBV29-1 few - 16 TGCAGCGTTATGACATGGGATCTCTCTGGGGCCAACGTCCTGACTTTC CSVMTWDLSGANVLTF
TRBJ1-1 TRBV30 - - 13 TGTGCCTGGAGTGTACTCCAGGGCTCAGAAGCTTTCTTT CAWSVLQGSEAFF
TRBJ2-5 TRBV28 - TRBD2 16 TGTGCCAGCAGTTTTGGACCTAGCGGGGCCCAAGAGACCCAGTACTTC CASSFGPSGAQETQYF
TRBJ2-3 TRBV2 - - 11 TGTGCCAGCACCACGATAGCTACGCAGTATTTT CASTTIATQYF
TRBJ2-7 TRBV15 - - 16 TGTGCCACCAGCAGAGATCGCGGCAGGGGAGGTAACGAGCAGTACTTC CATSRDRGRGGNEQYF
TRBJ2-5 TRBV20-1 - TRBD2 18 TGCAGTGCTAGAGATGTAAAGGAACTAGCGGGAGAAAGAGAGACCCAGTACTTC CSARDVKELAGERETQYF
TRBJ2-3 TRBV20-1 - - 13 TGCAGTGCCCTTACCCCGCCCACAGATACGCAGTATTTT CSALTPPTDTQYF
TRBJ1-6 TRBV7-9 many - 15 TGTGCCAGCAGCGCATCCGGGATGCTAGGTTCACCCCTCCACTTT CASSASGMLGSPLHF
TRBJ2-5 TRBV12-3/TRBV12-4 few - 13 TGTGCCAGCAGTCGACACTCTCCCGAGACCCAGTACTTC CASSRHSPETQYF
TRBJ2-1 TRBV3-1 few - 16 TGTGCCAGCAGCCAAGGCCAAGGGGTCGCCTACAATGAGCAGTTCTTC CASSQGQGVAYNEQFF
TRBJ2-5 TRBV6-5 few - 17 TGTGCCAGCAGTTACTCGACTCCACAGGGAGGGGGTTGGACCCAGTACTTC CASSYSTPQGGGWTQYF
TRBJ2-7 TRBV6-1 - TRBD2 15 TGTGCCAGCCCCCCTCTAGCGGGTGAAGGCCGGGAGCAGTACTTC CASPPLAGEGREQYF
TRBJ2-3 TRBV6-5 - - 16 TGTGCCAGCAGACCCGAAAGGGGGGGCAGTGGGGATACGCAGTATTTT CASRPERGGSGDTQYF
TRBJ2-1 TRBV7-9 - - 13 TGTGCCAGCCAGGGACCGGACAACAATGAGCAGTTCTTC CASQGPDNNEQFF
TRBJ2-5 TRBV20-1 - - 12 TGCAGTGCTTTGGGGATGTCGGAGACCCAGTACTTC CSALGMSETQYF
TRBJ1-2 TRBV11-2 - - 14 TGTGCCAGCAGCTTAGACGACAGCGTCTACGGCTACACCTTC CASSLDDSVYGYTF